This T cell receptor (beta chain) was retrieved from a study of technical replicates of blood from a few donors. Details on this clone: Other DNA sequences in this specimen translate into the identical CDR3.

Trimming removed 4 bases at V and 7 bases at J, with 8 bases between. CDR3 length equals 12 residues. The germline V gene encodes CDR1 SGHTA and CDR2 FQGNSA. Sequencing was performed with immunoSEQ multiplex PCR; in TCRdb, only in-frame clones are kept and a portion is missing. The sample records tens of thousands of clones, 96% being singletons. This sequence was found in a human donor in good health. Input material: T cells isolated from PBMCs. The chain recombines TRBV7-2 with TRBJ1-5; D may be TRBD1 (6 bases). This chain's CDR3 is CASSSTGQPQHF. CDR3 sequence (DNA): TGTGCCAGCAGCTCTACAGGGCAGCCCCAGCATTTT.